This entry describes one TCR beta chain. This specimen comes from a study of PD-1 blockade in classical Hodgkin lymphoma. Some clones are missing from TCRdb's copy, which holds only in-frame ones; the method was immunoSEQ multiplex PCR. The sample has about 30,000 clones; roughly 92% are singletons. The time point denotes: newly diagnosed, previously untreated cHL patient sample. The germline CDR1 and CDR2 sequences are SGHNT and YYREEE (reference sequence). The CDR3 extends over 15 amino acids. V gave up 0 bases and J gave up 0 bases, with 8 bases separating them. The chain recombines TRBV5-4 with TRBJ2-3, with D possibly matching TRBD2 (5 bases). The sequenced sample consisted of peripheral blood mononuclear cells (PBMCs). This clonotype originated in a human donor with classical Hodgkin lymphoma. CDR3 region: CASSLVRDSTDTQYF. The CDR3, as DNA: TGTGCCAGCAGCTTGGTTCGGGATAGCACAGATACGCAGTATTTT.